The 6 T cell receptor beta chains given below trace back to one sample, sequenced in a study of naive and memory T cell subsets. Described treatment: skin biopsy from PPD injection site in Mantoux-positive individual. The library had UMIs added by 3' ligation of an oligonucleotide to TCR cDNA. Amplification of ligated cDNA took four PCR rounds with SP2 and nested alpha and beta constant primers. TCRdb re-derived calls from the UMI-ligation and nested PCR reads in MiXCR, one entry per CDR3 protein. Found here are about 37,000 distinct CDR3 sequences, 11% of them singletons; the top ten hold about 4%. The source material was skin, sampled from a tuberculin skin test site. The receptors originated from an adult in good health.

This clonotype qualifies as medium-sized. V is TRBV27 and J is TRBJ2-2, with D possibly TRBD2 on 5 matching bases. The CDR3 contains 15 residues. Trimming stripped 4 bases from V and 1 base from J, with 10 bases between. CDR1 is MNHEY, CDR2 SMNVEV, per germline (reference sequence). The CDR3 protein is CASSSGLLNTGELFF. CDR3 sequence (DNA): TGTGCCAGCAGTTCAGGACTGCTGAACACCGGGGAGCTGTTTTTT.

The chain carries TRBV9 and TRBJ2-7, with D possibly matching TRBD2 (6 bases). Germline V gives CDR1 SGDLS, CDR2 YYNGEE. The CDR3 is made up of 14 amino acids. Trimming shortened V by 0 bases and J by 6 bases, and 13 bases separated the two germline ends. CDR3 DNA: TGTGCCAGCAGCGTAGAGGCCCGGGACTCCGAGCAGTACTTC. It codes for CASSVEARDSEQYF.

Only a few counts were recorded for this clonotype. The chain has TRBV19 and TRBJ2-1; tentative D call: TRBD2 (6 bases). V lost 1 base and J lost 9, with 10 bases in between. Germline CDR1 is LNHDA and CDR2 is SQIVND (reference sequence). The CDR3 is 13 amino acids. The CDR3 DNA sequence: TGTGCCAGTAGTATAGCCTGTAGCGGTGAGCAGTTCTTC. Residues: CASSIACSGEQFF.

This clonotype showed up many times. The chain is built from TRBV7-3 and TRBJ2-2, with 7 nucleotides matching TRBD2. Germline assignment: CDR1 SGHTA and CDR2 FQGTGA. CDR3 length equals 15 residues. V was pared by 5 bases and J by 0 bases, with 3 bases of the junction left unmatched. As DNA, the CDR3 is TGTGCCAGCAGCCGGGACTACGCGAACACCGGGGAGCTGTTTTTT. Its protein is CASSRDYANTGELFF.

This clonotype was seen ten or more times. The gene calls are TRBV4-1 and TRBJ1-6; D is possibly TRBD1 (5 bases). The CDR3 extends over 16 amino acids. V was clipped by 0 bases and J by 7 bases, with 13 bases between them. Germline V gene lookup returns CDR1 MGHRA and CDR2 YSYEKL. The CDR3 loop is CASSQDGGQGNSPLHF. The CDR3 DNA reads as TGCGCCAGCAGCCAAGATGGTGGGCAGGGAAATTCACCCCTCCACTTT.

Many counts were recorded for this clonotype. The chain employs TRBV7-6 and TRBJ1-4; D not resolved. Germline V CDR1 and CDR2: SGHVS, FNYEAQ. Between the trimmed V and J ends, which lost 3 bases and 7 bases, there was a span of 12 bases. This CDR3 comprises 14 residues. DNA of the CDR3: TGTGCCAGCAGCTTCGACACTCGGAGTGAAAAACTGTTTTTT. Translated: CASSFDTRSEKLFF.